A selection of T cell receptor beta chains follows, all from one sample in a study of neurological immune-mediated disorders. TCRdb re-called the 5' RACE reads through MiXCR, storing one row per CDR3 protein. The sample includes fewer than 35,000 distinct CDR3 sequences, about 3.1% of them seen just once. Material: PBMCs. These receptor sequences come from a woman aged 25 to 39 with multiple sclerosis. Both conserved end residues are part of each CDR3. The D gene is left open where the match is weak. Clone size is not always given. Where it is, it says once, few, many or a class for expanded clones.

abundance	len	j_gene	v_gene	d_gene	CDR3aa	CDR3nt
few	14	TRBJ2-7	TRBV5-1	TRBD1	CASSSTGSSYEQYF	TGCGCCAGCAGCTCGACAGGGAGCTCCTACGAGCAGTACTTC
.	16	TRBJ2-4	TRBV12-3/TRBV12-4	.	CASSSPGPRGEKIQYF	TGTGCCAGCAGTTCCCCCGGGCCTAGAGGGGAAAAAATTCAGTACTTC
many	14	TRBJ1-6	TRBV9	.	CASSPGIYNSPLNF	TGTGCCAGCAGCCCCGGCATCTATAATTCACCCCTCAACTTT
many	17	TRBJ2-3	TRBV27	TRBD2	CASSLLSSGSITDTQYF	TGTGCCAGCAGTTTATTGAGTAGCGGGAGTATCACAGATACGCAGTATTTT
.	14	TRBJ2-3	TRBV5-1	.	CASSLSGFTDTQYF	TGCGCCAGCAGCTTATCGGGTTTCACAGATACGCAGTATTTT
many	15	TRBJ1-4	TRBV6-5	TRBD1	CASSQPGQGVEKLFF	TGTGCCAGCAGTCAACCGGGACAGGGGGTTGAAAAACTGTTTTTT
many	14	TRBJ2-7	TRBV7-2	.	CASSRFSGNYEQYF	TGTGCCAGCAGTCGTTTTTCAGGAAATTACGAGCAGTACTTC
many	14	TRBJ1-5	TRBV5-6	TRBD1	CASSTGQGNQPQNF	TGTGCCAGCAGCACAGGACAGGGCAATCAGCCCCAGAATTTT
.	15	TRBJ1-2	TRBV7-2	.	CASSLERGTNYGYTF	TGTGCCAGCAGCTTAGAACGCGGAACGAACTATGGCTACACCTTC
few	16	TRBJ1-2	TRBV3-1	.	CASSQDLGATNYGYTF	TGTGCCAGCAGCCAAGATTTGGGAGCTACTAACTATGGCTACACCTTC
many	13	TRBJ2-4	TRBV28	.	CASSILAKNIQYF	TGTGCCAGCAGTATACTAGCCAAAAACATTCAGTACTTC
many	15	TRBJ2-1	TRBV5-1	.	CASSLQGDSYNEQFF	TGCGCCAGCAGCTTGCAAGGAGATTCTTACAATGAGCAGTTCTTC
many	14	TRBJ2-5	TRBV2	TRBD2	CASRGTSGSETQYF	TGTGCCAGCAGGGGGACTAGCGGGAGTGAGACCCAGTACTTC
many	14	TRBJ1-2	TRBV6-2/TRBV6-3	TRBD1	CASTRGTGISGYTF	TGTGCCAGCACCCGCGGGACAGGGATCTCTGGCTACACCTTC
many	17	TRBJ2-1	TRBV7-2	.	CASSRYAGVSFRGEQFF	TGTGCCAGCAGCCGTTATGCGGGAGTGAGTTTCAGGGGTGAGCAGTTCTTC
many	15	TRBJ1-1	TRBV7-2	.	CASSSNGQRNTEAFF	TGTGCCAGCAGCTCCAACGGACAGAGGAACACTGAAGCTTTCTTT
many	16	TRBJ2-1	TRBV5-1	TRBD2	CASSRTSGSPYNEQFF	TGCGCCAGCAGCCGGACTAGCGGGAGCCCCTACAATGAGCAGTTCTTC
.	15	TRBJ1-1	TRBV20-1	TRBD1	CSAKGAGGASTEAFF	TGCAGTGCCAAGGGGGCAGGGGGCGCTTCCACTGAAGCTTTCTTT
many	13	TRBJ2-7	TRBV15	.	CATSRERGYEQYF	TGTGCCACCAGCCGGGAGAGGGGGTACGAGCAGTACTTC
.	13	TRBJ1-2	TRBV11-2	.	CASSPTAHTGYTF	TGTGCCAGCAGCCCGACAGCCCACACGGGCTACACCTTC
many	15	TRBJ1-5	TRBV9	TRBD1	CASSVEGANNQPQHF	TGTGCCAGCAGCGTAGAGGGGGCGAACAATCAGCCCCAGCATTTT
many	13	TRBJ1-5	TRBV10-2	.	CASSPEGNQPQHF	TGCGCCAGCAGTCCGGAAGGTAATCAGCCCCAGCATTTT
many	14	TRBJ1-4	TRBV6-6	.	CASSQGQGNEKLFF	TGTGCCAGCAGCCAGGGGCAGGGTAATGAAAAACTGTTTTTT
many	16	TRBJ2-3	TRBV4-2	.	CASSQVRADSLDTQYF	TGTGCCAGCAGCCAAGTCCGGGCCGATAGCTTGGATACGCAGTATTTT
many	15	TRBJ2-3	TRBV6-2/TRBV6-3	TRBD2	CASTPIGRDQDTQYF	TGTGCCAGCACTCCTATCGGGAGGGACCAAGATACGCAGTATTTT
many	14	TRBJ2-1	TRBV11-2	.	CASSPRDRRNEQFF	TGTGCCAGCAGCCCGCGGGATAGGAGGAATGAGCAGTTCTTC
many	14	TRBJ1-4	TRBV4-2	.	CASSQGRNNEKLFF	TGTGCCAGCAGCCAAGGACGGAATAATGAAAAACTGTTTTTT
medium-sized	15	TRBJ2-7	TRBV28	.	CASSSPTRFPYEQYF	TGTGCCAGCAGTTCGCCGACTAGATTCCCCTACGAGCAGTACTTC
many	16	TRBJ1-6	TRBV7-6	TRBD1	CASSLVPDRGQSPLHF	TGTGCCAGCAGCTTAGTCCCGGACAGGGGGCAATCACCCCTCCACTTT
many	13	TRBJ2-7	TRBV27	.	CASSFGRSYEQYF	TGTGCCAGCAGTTTCGGCAGATCCTACGAGCAGTACTTC
many	15	TRBJ1-2	TRBV20-1	.	CSARDLPGINYGYTF	TGCAGTGCTAGAGATCTTCCGGGGATTAACTATGGCTACACCTTC
many	14	TRBJ2-7	TRBV6-2/TRBV6-3	TRBD2	CASNRGRAVYEQYF	TGTGCCAGCAATCGCGGGAGGGCCGTTTACGAGCAGTACTTC
many	20	TRBJ2-2	TRBV20-1	.	CSARGSNWYENQFGAGELFF	.
many	14	TRBJ2-7	TRBV7-2	.	CASSLNSGPYEQYF	TGTGCCAGCAGCTTAAATTCAGGGCCTTACGAGCAGTACTTC
medium-sized	12	TRBJ2-5	TRBV5-6	TRBD1	CASSWTGETQYF	TGTGCCAGCAGCTGGACAGGGGAGACCCAGTACTTC
medium-sized	14	TRBJ2-1	TRBV29-1	.	CSVERGMSNNEQFF	TGCAGCGTTGAGAGGGGGATGAGCAACAATGAGCAGTTCTTC
medium-sized	14	TRBJ2-7	TRBV15	TRBD1	CATSSRDSSYEQYF	TGTGCCACCAGCAGCCGGGACAGCTCCTACGAGCAGTACTTC
many	14	TRBJ1-6	TRBV28	.	CASSFLQERSPLHF	TGTGCCAGCAGTTTTCTACAGGAGAGGTCACCCCTCCACTTT
many	16	TRBJ2-1	TRBV5-1	.	CASSVELARSYNEQFF	TGCGCCAGCAGCGTAGAACTAGCTAGGTCCTACAATGAGCAGTTCTTC
many	13	TRBJ1-2	TRBV19	.	CASSMRGEYGYTF	TGTGCCAGTAGTATGCGGGGGGAATATGGCTACACCTTC
many	14	TRBJ2-3	TRBV12-3/TRBV12-4	.	CASSLLGPTDTQYF	TGTGCCAGCAGTTTATTAGGTCCCACAGATACGCAGTATTTT
many	17	TRBJ1-3	TRBV6-5	.	CASSYSATRTSGNTIYF	TGTGCCAGCAGTTACTCGGCGACTAGAACCTCTGGAAACACCATATATTTT
medium-sized	15	TRBJ1-1	TRBV5-1	.	CASSLEGTMNTEAFF	TGCGCCAGCAGCTTGGAGGGCACCATGAACACTGAAGCTTTCTTT
.	12	TRBJ2-3	TRBV9	.	CASSDKLDTQYF	TGTGCCAGCAGCGATAAGTTAGATACGCAGTATTTT
many	15	TRBJ2-1	TRBV28	.	CASTPGGNSYNEQFF	TGTGCCAGCACCCCAGGCGGTAATTCCTACAATGAGCAGTTCTTC
many	12	TRBJ2-5	TRBV20-1	TRBD1	CSARAPGQGQYF	TGCAGTGCTAGAGCCCCGGGACAGGGGCAGTACTTC
.	13	TRBJ2-2	TRBV20-1	.	CSARDPVAGELFF	TGCAGTGCTAGAGATCCTGTGGCCGGGGAGCTGTTTTTT
many	17	TRBJ1-5	TRBV12-3/TRBV12-4	.	CASSMGRGYQSNQPQHF	TGTGCCAGCAGCATGGGGAGGGGATATCAAAGCAATCAGCCCCAGCATTTT
many	15	TRBJ1-1	TRBV7-2	.	CASSLLGSGATEAFF	TGTGCCAGCAGCTTATTGGGGTCGGGGGCCACTGAAGCTTTCTTT